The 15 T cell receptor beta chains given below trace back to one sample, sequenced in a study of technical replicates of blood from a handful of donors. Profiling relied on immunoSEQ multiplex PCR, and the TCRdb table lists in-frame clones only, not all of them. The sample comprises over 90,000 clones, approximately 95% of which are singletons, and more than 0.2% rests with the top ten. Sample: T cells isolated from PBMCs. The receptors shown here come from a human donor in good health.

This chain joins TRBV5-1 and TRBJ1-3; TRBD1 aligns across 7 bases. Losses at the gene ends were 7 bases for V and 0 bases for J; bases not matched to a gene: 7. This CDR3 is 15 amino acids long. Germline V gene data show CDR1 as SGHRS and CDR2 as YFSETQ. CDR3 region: CASATGTDSGNTIYF. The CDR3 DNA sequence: TGCGCCAGCGCTACCGGGACAGACTCTGGAAACACCATATATTTT.

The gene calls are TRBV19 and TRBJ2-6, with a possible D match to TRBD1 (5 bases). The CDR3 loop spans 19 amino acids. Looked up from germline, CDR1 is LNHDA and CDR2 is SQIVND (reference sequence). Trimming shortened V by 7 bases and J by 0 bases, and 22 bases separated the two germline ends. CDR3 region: CASTLLRTRHNSGANVLTF. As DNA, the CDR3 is TGTGCCAGTACCCTTTTAAGGACAAGACACAACTCTGGGGCCAACGTCCTGACTTTC.

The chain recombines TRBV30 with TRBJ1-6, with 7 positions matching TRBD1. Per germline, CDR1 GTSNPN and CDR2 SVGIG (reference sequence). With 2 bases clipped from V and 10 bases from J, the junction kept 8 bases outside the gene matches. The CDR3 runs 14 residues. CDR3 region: CAWSWGDRVSPLHF. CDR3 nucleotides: TGTGCCTGGAGTTGGGGGGACAGAGTGTCACCCCTCCACTTT.

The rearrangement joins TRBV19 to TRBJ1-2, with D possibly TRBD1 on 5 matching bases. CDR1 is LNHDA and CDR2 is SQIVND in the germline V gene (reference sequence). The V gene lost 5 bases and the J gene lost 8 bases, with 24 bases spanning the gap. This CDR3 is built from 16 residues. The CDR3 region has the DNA TGTGCCAGTAGTTCCCTGGACATATGGAATATGGAAGGCTACACCTTC. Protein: CASSSLDIWNMEGYTF.

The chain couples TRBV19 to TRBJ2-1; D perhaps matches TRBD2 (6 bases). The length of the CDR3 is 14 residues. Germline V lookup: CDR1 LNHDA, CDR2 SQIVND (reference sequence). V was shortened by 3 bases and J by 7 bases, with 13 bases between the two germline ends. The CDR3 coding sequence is TGTGCCAGTAGTATGGGGGGACTGTTTAATGAGCAGTTCTTC. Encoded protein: CASSMGGLFNEQFF.

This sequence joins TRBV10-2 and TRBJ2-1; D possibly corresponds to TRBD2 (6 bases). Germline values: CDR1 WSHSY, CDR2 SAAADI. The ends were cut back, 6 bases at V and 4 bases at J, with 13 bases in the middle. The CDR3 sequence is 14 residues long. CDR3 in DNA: TGCGCCAGCAGGTTGGACTACACATACAATGAGCAGTTCTTC. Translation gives CASRLDYTYNEQFF.

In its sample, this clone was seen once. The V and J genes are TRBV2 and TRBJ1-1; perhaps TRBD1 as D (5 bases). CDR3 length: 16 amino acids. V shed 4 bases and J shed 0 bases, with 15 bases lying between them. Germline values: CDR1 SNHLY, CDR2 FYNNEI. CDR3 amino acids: CASSGEGRTMNTEAFF. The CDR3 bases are TGTGCCAGCAGTGGGGAGGGGCGGACCATGAACACTGAAGCTTTCTTT.

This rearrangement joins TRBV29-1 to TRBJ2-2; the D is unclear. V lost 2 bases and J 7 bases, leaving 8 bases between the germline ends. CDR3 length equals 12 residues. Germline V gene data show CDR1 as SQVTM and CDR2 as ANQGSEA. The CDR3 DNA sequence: TGCAGCGTTGAATCAGCGTTCGGGGAGCTGTTTTTT. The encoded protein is CSVESAFGELFF.

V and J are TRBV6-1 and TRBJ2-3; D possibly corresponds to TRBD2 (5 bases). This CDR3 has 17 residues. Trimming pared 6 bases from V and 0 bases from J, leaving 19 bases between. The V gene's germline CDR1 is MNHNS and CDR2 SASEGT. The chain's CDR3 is CASSESYDWTSTDTQYF. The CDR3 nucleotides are TGTGCCAGCAGCGAATCATACGACTGGACTAGCACAGATACGCAGTATTTT.

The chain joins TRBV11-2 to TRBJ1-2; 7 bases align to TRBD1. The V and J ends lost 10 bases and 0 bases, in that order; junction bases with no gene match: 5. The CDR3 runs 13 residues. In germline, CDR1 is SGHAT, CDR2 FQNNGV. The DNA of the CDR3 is TGTGCCACCCTGGGACAGACTAACTATGGCTACACCTTC. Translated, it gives CATLGQTNYGYTF.

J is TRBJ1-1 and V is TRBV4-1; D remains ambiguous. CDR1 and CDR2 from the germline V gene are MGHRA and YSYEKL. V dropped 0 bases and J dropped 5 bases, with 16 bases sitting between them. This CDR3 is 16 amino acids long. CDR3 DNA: TGCGCCAGCAGCCAAGATTTACTTGGCGGTTTGACTGAAGCTTTCTTT. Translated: CASSQDLLGGLTEAFF.

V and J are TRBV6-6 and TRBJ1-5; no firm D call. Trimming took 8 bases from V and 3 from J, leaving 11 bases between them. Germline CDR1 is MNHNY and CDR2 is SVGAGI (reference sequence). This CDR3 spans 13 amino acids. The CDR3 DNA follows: TGTGCCAGCGCTTCGGGGTTCAATCAGCCCCAGCATTTT. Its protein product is CASASGFNQPQHF.

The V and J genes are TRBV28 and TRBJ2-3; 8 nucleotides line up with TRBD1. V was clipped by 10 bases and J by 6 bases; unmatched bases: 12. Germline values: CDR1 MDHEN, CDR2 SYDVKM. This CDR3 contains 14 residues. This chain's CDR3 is CATGQGARRDTQYF. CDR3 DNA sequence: TGTGCCACCGGGCAGGGGGCTCGCCGGGATACGCAGTATTTT.

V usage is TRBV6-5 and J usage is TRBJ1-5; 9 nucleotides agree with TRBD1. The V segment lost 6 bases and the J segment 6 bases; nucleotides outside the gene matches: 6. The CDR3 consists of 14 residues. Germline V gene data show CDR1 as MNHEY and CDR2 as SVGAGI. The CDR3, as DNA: TGTGCCAGCAGGCCGGGACAGGGCGCTCAGCCCCAGCATTTT. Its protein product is CASRPGQGAQPQHF.

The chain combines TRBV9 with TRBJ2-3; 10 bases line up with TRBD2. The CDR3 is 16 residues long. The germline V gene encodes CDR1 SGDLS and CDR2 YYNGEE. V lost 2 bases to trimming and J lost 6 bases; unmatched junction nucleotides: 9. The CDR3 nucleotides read TGTGCCAGCAGCGTCAAGATAGCGGGGGGAAAGGATACGCAGTATTTT. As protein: CASSVKIAGGKDTQYF.